Below, one T cell receptor (beta chain) is given with its context. Researchers ran the PCR with 60 Vbeta and 13 Jbeta primers. Repertoires were generated with immunoSEQ multiplex PCR, while TCRdb's copy carries only in-frame clones and drops some. This repertoire shows over 100,000 clones, around 57% found once; its top ten account for approximately 4.3%. These data are taken from a study of cytomegalovirus exposure and HLA in healthy donors. V was shortened by 5 bases and J by 4 bases, with 13 bases between the two germline ends. Germline values: CDR1 MDHEN, CDR2 SYDVKM. The CDR3 contains 14 residues.

The sample consisted of PBMCs. The gene calls are TRBV28 and TRBJ2-3, with a weak D call TRBD2 (6 bases). The clonotype originates from a human donor in good health. CDR3 coding DNA: TGTGCCAGCAGTCCCAGACTAGACCCAGATACGCAGTATTTT. Amino acid sequence: CASSPRLDPDTQYF.